This record covers a single TCR beta chain. This sample stems from a study of blood T cells in healthy people across ages. The second PCR ran about 6 to 12 cycles with a sample-barcoded 5' primer and J-beta primers. The yield of each sample was at least 2.5 million CDR3-containing paired-end reads. Via MiXCR, TCRdb re-called the 5' RACE reads, giving one row per CDR3 protein. The profile shows approximately 800,000 distinct CDR3 sequences, just under 25% of them singletons. The CDR3 loop spans 13 amino acids. J gave up 8 bases and V 6 bases, and 4 bases lay outside the gene matches. From germline, CDR1 is MNHEY and CDR2 SVGEGT. The same sample was also studied in work on T cells of mothers and their children. Per that study: In this cohort, donors were a few healthy Caucasian mothers plus their six children.

V usage is TRBV6-2 or TRBV6-3 and J usage is TRBJ2-1; 10 bases map to TRBD1. This TCR was sampled from a boy aged 10-17 years in good health. The sequencing input was blood. The CDR3 bases are TGTGCCAGCAGAGGACAGGGGGACGATGAGCAGTTCTTC. This encodes CASRGQGDDEQFF.